The 25 T cell receptor beta chains given below trace back to one sample, sequenced in a study of blood T cells in healthy people across ages. Next came a second PCR, run for about 7 to 12 cycles, which used a sample-barcoded 5' primer along with a J-beta primer mix. TCRdb re-analysed the 5' RACE reads in MiXCR, keeping a single row per CDR3 protein. The sample lists some 700,000 distinct CDR3 sequences; about 20% were seen once. The source material was blood. Every receptor here comes from a man aged 65 to 85 in good health.

The chain combines TRBV7-9 with TRBJ2-5, with 11 bases fitting TRBD2. The J call could be wrong; TRBJ2-7 is a better fit for the DNA end. Germline CDR1 and CDR2: SEHNR and FQNEAQ (reference sequence). This CDR3 spans 16 amino acids. CDR3 sequence reads: CASSCLPSGGCYEQYF. The CDR3 bases are TGTGCCAGCAGCTGCCTGCCTAGCGGGGGGTGCTACGAGCAGTACTTC.

The chain combines TRBV7-9 with TRBJ2-3; 7 nucleotides agree with TRBD2. The CDR3 has 18 residues. The ends lost 3 bases at V and 3 bases at J; junction bases unmatched: 15. The V gene's germline CDR1 is SEHNR and CDR2 FQNEAQ (reference sequence). CDR3 loop: CASSFGGTTSGRTDTQYF. The CDR3, as DNA: TGTGCCAGCAGCTTTGGGGGGACTACTTCGGGTCGGACAGATACGCAGTATTTT.

The chain recombines TRBV28 with TRBJ2-3, with D uncertain. Trimming left V 4 bases short and J 2 bases short, with 4 bases between. Germline V gives CDR1 MDHEN, CDR2 SYDVKM. The CDR3 has 12 residues. CDR3 sequence (DNA): TGTGCCAGCAGTTACAACACAGATACGCAGTATTTT. Protein sequence: CASSYNTDTQYF.

With respect to this clonotype: Germline and junction disagree at one end, which may indicate a read error. The CDR3 coding sequence is TGTGCCAGCAGCCGGGGGCAGGTTCGGTTCTTC. Its protein product is CASSRGQVRFF. The chain couples TRBV13 to TRBJ2-5; D is possibly TRBD1 or TRBD2 (6 bases each). The V gene's germline CDR1 is PRHDT and CDR2 FYEKMQ (reference sequence). The length of the CDR3 is 11 residues.

The chain has TRBV12-3 or TRBV12-4 and TRBJ2-3; D is possibly TRBD2 (6 bases). Trimming took off 5 bases at V and 3 bases at J, with 15 bases between the two ends. The CDR3 is 15 amino acids. The DNA for the CDR3 is TGTGCCAGCAGTCCTACCTCCCGGGGGACAGATACGCAGTATTTT. Its protein is CASSPTSRGTDTQYF.

In this sample, this clonotype turned up many times. V and J are TRBV6-5 and TRBJ2-3; TRBD1 matches 10 bases. Germline V CDR1 and CDR2: MNHEY, SVGAGI. The CDR3 is made up of 15 amino acids. Unmatched junction bases numbered 10, after V lost 6 bases and J lost 7 bases. The DNA of the CDR3 is TGTGCCAGCAGAACCGGGACAGGGGTCTTTCATACGCAGTATTTT. Protein sequence: CASRTGTGVFHTQYF.

This sequence joins TRBV7-9 and TRBJ1-2, with D maybe TRBD1 (5 bases). V gave up 3 bases and J gave up 6 bases, with 11 bases separating them. This CDR3 contains 13 residues. Germline V gives CDR1 SEHNR, CDR2 FQNEAQ (reference sequence). The CDR3 DNA sequence: TGTGCCAGCAGCTTGGGCAGGGTGAATGGCTACACCTTC. Its protein product is CASSLGRVNGYTF. The variable domain in full, with the rest retrieved from reference TRBV7-9 and TRBJ1-2, is DTGVSQNPRHKITKRGQNVTFRCDPISEHNRLYWYRQTLGQGPEFLTYFQNEAQLEKSRLLSDRFSAERPKGSFSTLEIQRTEQGDSAMYLCASSLGRVNGYTFGSGTRLTVV.

This clonotype was observed a few times. It may be a read error: a sequence one base away is much more abundant. The rearrangement joins TRBV20-1 to TRBJ1-4; no clear D gene. V lost 2 bases and J 15 bases, leaving 13 bases between the germline ends. In germline, CDR1 is DFQATT, CDR2 SNEGSKA (reference sequence). This CDR3 has 11 amino acids. The CDR3 nucleotides are TGCAGTGCTAGACACAGCTGGGCGTTGTTTTTT. It is translated as CSARHSWALFF.

The rearrangement joins TRBV29-1 to TRBJ1-2; D remains unclear. Trimming removed 4 bases from V and 7 bases from J, with 22 bases in between. Germline CDR1 and CDR2: SQVTM and ANQGSEA. This CDR3 has 15 amino acids. The CDR3 bases are TGCAGCGTTGGATCCACGACTCGTAGACTTGGTGGCTACACCTTC. Encoded protein: CSVGSTTRRLGGYTF. Together with reference TRBV29-1 and TRBJ1-2, the CDR3 gives the full variable domain: SAVISQKPSRDICQRGTSLTIQCQVDSQVTMMFWYRQQPGQSLTLIATANQGSEATYESGFVIDKFPISRPNLTFSTLTVSNMSPEDSSIYLCSVGSTTRRLGGYTFGSGTRLTVV.

In this sample, this clonotype turned up many times. The chain employs TRBV29-1 and TRBJ2-5, with 7 bases identical to TRBD1. V lost 3 bases and J lost 0; bases outside the gene matches: 13. The CDR3 is 17 amino acids. Germline values: CDR1 SQVTM, CDR2 ANQGSEA. The chain's CDR3 is CSVEKGGTDMYQETQYF. CDR3 nucleotide sequence: TGCAGCGTTGAGAAAGGTGGGACAGACATGTACCAAGAGACCCAGTACTTC.

About this clonotype itself: The conserved final phenylalanine or tryptophan is absent from the CDR3, which likely points to a read error. This sequence joins TRBV4-2 and TRBJ2-7, with TRBD1 identical over 7 bases. Germline loops: CDR1 LGHNA, CDR2 YNFKEQ. The CDR3 has 14 amino acids. The ends lost 0 bases at V and 3 bases at J; junction bases unmatched: 2. Written as DNA, the CDR3 is TGTGCCAGCAGCCAAGAATGGGACAGCTACGAGCAGTACCTC. As protein: CASSQEWDSYEQYL.

This clonotype was detected a few times. This sequence joins TRBV29-1 and TRBJ2-3; maybe TRBD2 (5 bases). This CDR3 comprises 14 residues. The germline gives CDR1 SQVTM, CDR2 ANQGSEA. Trimming took off 3 bases at V and 3 bases at J, with 13 bases between the two ends. Here the CDR3 DNA reads TGCAGCGTTGATGAGGGAACGAGGACAGATACGCAGTATTTT. This encodes CSVDEGTRTDTQYF.

V and J are TRBV5-1 and TRBJ1-2; D remains unclear. V lost 0 bases and J lost 5, with 8 bases in between. This CDR3 region has 13 residues. Per germline, CDR1 SGHRS and CDR2 YFSETQ. CDR3 nucleotide sequence: TGCGCCAGCAGCTTGGCCCCTACGTATGGCTACACCTTC. It specifies CASSLAPTYGYTF.

This clonotype was observed a handful of times. Germline is not matched at one junction end, which may reflect a read error. The chain joins TRBV12-3 or TRBV12-4 to TRBJ2-1; D may be TRBD2 (6 bases). The length of the CDR3 is 15 residues. CDR3 protein: CASSPAGYSYNEQFF. In DNA, the CDR3 is TGTGCCAGCAGTCCCGCGGGATACTCCTACAATGAGCAGTTCTTT.

This clonotype was picked up a small number of times. The gene calls are TRBV12-5 and TRBJ2-5; tentative D call: TRBD1 (6 bases). The closer fit of TRBJ2-1 to the DNA end suggests the J call may be wrong. The CDR3 extends over 14 amino acids. CDR1 LGHNT and CDR2 FRNRAP come from the germline V gene. The DNA for the CDR3 is TGTGCTAGTGGCTCGGACTGGAAGGGGGATGAGCAGTTCTTC. Its protein is CASGSDWKGDEQFF.

This clonotype has at least ten counts. V gene TRBV27 combines with J gene TRBJ2-5; 13 nucleotides line up with TRBD2. Germline CDR1 MNHEY, CDR2 SMNVEV (reference sequence). This CDR3 has 17 amino acids. Trimming removed 6 bases from V and 9 bases from J; junction bases left unmatched: 16. The CDR3, as DNA: TGTGCCAGCAGCTCCCTCCAACTAGCGGGGGGGCCTCAGGCCCAGTACTTC. Protein sequence: CASSSLQLAGGPQAQYF.

The rearrangement links TRBV20-1 to TRBJ2-5; D is possibly TRBD2 (5 bases). Trimming took off 8 bases at V and 2 bases at J, with 15 bases between the two ends. The CDR3 is made up of 13 amino acids. CDR1 is DFQATT, CDR2 SNEGSKA, per germline (reference sequence). CDR3 residues: CSTRGADQETQYF. In nucleotides, the CDR3 is TGCAGTACCCGAGGAGCGGATCAAGAGACCCAGTACTTC.

This clonotype was picked up a small number of times. The chain is built from TRBV6-1 and TRBJ2-5; perhaps D is TRBD1 or TRBD2 (5 bases each). TRBJ2-7 matches the DNA end more closely, so the J call is doubtful. Germline CDR1 is MNHNS and CDR2 is SASEGT. The CDR3 spans 13 residues. The CDR3 bases are TGTGCCAGCAGTTCTACTCAGGGAGCCGAGCAGTACGTC. Translation gives CASSSTQGAEQYV.

The chain carries TRBV12-3 or TRBV12-4 and TRBJ1-5; D gene uncertain. Trimming removed 5 bases from V and 6 bases from J, with 11 bases in between. This CDR3 has 13 amino acids. The CDR3 region has the DNA TGTGCCAGCAGTCTCAAGGGAATTCAGCCCCAGCATTTT. Encoded protein: CASSLKGIQPQHF.

This clonotype was picked up many times. The J gene is TRBJ2-3, the V gene TRBV20-1, with no clear D. The CDR3 loop spans 11 amino acids. Germline values: CDR1 DFQATT, CDR2 SNEGSKA (reference sequence). The V end lost 5 bases, the J end lost 0 bases, and 3 bases lay between the germline ends. The CDR3 coding sequence is TGCAGTGCTGCTAGCACAGATACGCAGTATTTT. Amino acids: CSAASTDTQYF.

The chain carries TRBV20-1 and TRBJ2-5, with 10 bases identical to TRBD2. The CDR3 is made up of 18 amino acids. V shed 6 bases, J shed 0 bases, and the junction held 16 bases outside the gene matches. Germline CDR1 DFQATT, CDR2 SNEGSKA (reference sequence). The CDR3 DNA sequence: TGCAGTGCCTTTAGGAGGGCTAGCGGGGGATGGTACCAAGAGACCCAGTACTTC. Its translation: CSAFRRASGGWYQETQYF.

This CDR3 is CASKPGPGHGYTF. In DNA, the CDR3 is TGTGCCAGCAAACCGGGCCCGGGCCATGGCTACACCTTC. The chain couples TRBV12-3 or TRBV12-4 to TRBJ1-2; D ambiguous. Trimming took off 7 bases at V and 6 bases at J, with 15 bases between the two ends. This CDR3 is 13 amino acids long.

This clonotype was seen a handful of times. The chain couples TRBV20-1 to TRBJ2-7; tentatively, D is TRBD2 (7 bases). The V gene lost 4 bases and the J gene lost 4 bases, with 23 bases spanning the gap. CDR1 DFQATT and CDR2 SNEGSKA come from the germline V gene (reference sequence). This CDR3 region has 16 residues. In nucleotides, the CDR3 is TGCAGTGCTAAGAGGACCCTGGGGGGGGCGGGATACGAGCAGTACTTC. This encodes CSAKRTLGGAGYEQYF.

V is TRBV11-2 and J is TRBJ2-3; D is undetermined. The CDR3 sequence is 12 residues long. V was clipped by 8 bases and J by 2 bases, with 8 bases between them. Germline V gene sequence: CDR1 SGHAT, CDR2 FQNNGV. The DNA for the CDR3 is TGTGCCAGCCGCACCGCCACAGATACGCAGTATTTT. Its translation: CASRTATDTQYF. The whole variable domain, remainder taken from reference TRBV11-2 and TRBJ2-3, is EAGVAQSPRYKIIEKRQSVAFWCNPISGHATLYWYQQILGQGPKLLIQFQNNGVVDDSQLPKDRFSAERLKGVDSTLKIQPAKLEDSAVYLCASRTATDTQYFGPGTRLTVL.

The chain has TRBV11-2 and TRBJ2-1; 7 bases agree with TRBD2. Trimming took 6 bases from V and 7 from J; bases not matched to a gene: 12. This CDR3 contains 15 residues. The germline V gene has CDR1 SGHAT and CDR2 FQNNGV. Here the CDR3 reads CASRWGGGSQNEQFF. The CDR3 coding sequence is TGTGCCAGCAGGTGGGGTGGCGGGAGTCAAAATGAGCAGTTCTTC.